The T cell receptor beta chain under discussion was sequenced for a study of Graves' ophthalmopathy and Graves' hyperthyroidism. Per the germline V gene, CDR1 is DFQATT and CDR2 is SNEGSKA (reference sequence). Trimming took off 3 bases at V and 4 bases at J, with 15 bases between the two ends. The CDR3 runs 14 residues. This clonotype was seen at least ten times. As the template, RNA transcripts were used to amplify TCR beta CDR3 regions. The authors performed first-round RT-PCR with HTBI primers and then a second-round multiplex PCR. TCRdb reanalysed the multiplex PCR reads using MiXCR and keeps one entry per CDR3 protein. The sample contains 500,000 to 800,000 distinct CDR3 sequences, about 38% of which appear only once.

The specimen sequenced was peripheral blood. The chain has TRBV20-1 and TRBJ1-1; possible D gene TRBD1, 5 bases. The source is an adult man with Graves' ophthalmopathy. CDR3 sequence: CSARSPGTPTEAFF. The CDR3 region has the DNA TGCAGTGCTAGGTCTCCCGGGACTCCCACTGAAGCTTTCTTT.